This TCR beta chain was identified during a study of control samples from healthy donors and cancer patients. TCRdb's table, derived via immunoSEQ multiplex PCR, lists solely in-frame clones and lacks some. The table includes about 38,000 clones, around four fifths detected once. Germline CDR1 and CDR2: SGHTA and FQGTGA. The V gene lost 3 bases and the J gene lost 2 bases, with 11 bases spanning the gap. This CDR3 is 14 amino acids long. Sequencing used PBMCs. The receptor comes from a woman in her sixties or seventies with lung cancer. The rearrangement joins TRBV7-3 to TRBJ2-7; D might be TRBD1 (6 bases). CDR3 bases: TGTGCCAGCAGCTTGCCCGACAGGCCCTACGAGCAGTACTTC. It is translated as CASSLPDRPYEQYF.